This TCR beta chain was recovered during a study of response to subunit inactivated influenza vaccine (dated by TCRdb to 2016 to 2019). Looking at the study overall: Deep quantitative T cell receptor repertoire profiling was used in the study to track responses to a trivalent subunit inactivated influenza vaccine.

This clonotype was counted between two and nine times. This clone's antigen is unknown. No much larger clone exists at a distance of one base, and base qualities are not known. Library construction relied on RT-PCR. The reads were generated on an Illumina HiSeq 2500. TCRdb reprocessing: public reads trimmed at Q25 with fastp, clones called with MiXCR, in-frame beta chains kept. Here each entry gathers all rows of one CDR3 protein and keeps the most common genes and DNA. This sample gives roughly 780,000 distinct CDR3 sequences in total; under 20% of them show up just once. The ten largest clones take up roughly a tenth of the sample. The paper as a whole reports these results and caveats: The authors proposed that each seasonal influenza vaccination may bring in only a limited number of new T cells.

V is clipped by 2 bases and J by 6 bases, and the sequence between their germline boundaries is 11 bases long. The germline V gene specifies MNHEY as CDR1 and SVGAGI as CDR2. The cysteine opens and the phenylalanine closes a CDR3 of 14 amino acids. The read is trimmed to its CDR3 DNA, 42 bases read in frame from base 1. The chain is assembled from TRBV6-5 and TRBJ2-1, and TRBD2 may be the D gene, going by 6 matching bases. The sample consisted of PBMCs from blood, taken around 5 days after vaccination. The origin of this receptor is a man in his forties or fifties who received an inactivated influenza vaccine. Donor details come from another sample of the same person, matched by shared clones. At the DNA level, the sequence is TGTGCCAGCAGTTACGAGGGGAGGTTCAATGAGCAGTTCTTC. It is translated as CASSYEGRFNEQFF.